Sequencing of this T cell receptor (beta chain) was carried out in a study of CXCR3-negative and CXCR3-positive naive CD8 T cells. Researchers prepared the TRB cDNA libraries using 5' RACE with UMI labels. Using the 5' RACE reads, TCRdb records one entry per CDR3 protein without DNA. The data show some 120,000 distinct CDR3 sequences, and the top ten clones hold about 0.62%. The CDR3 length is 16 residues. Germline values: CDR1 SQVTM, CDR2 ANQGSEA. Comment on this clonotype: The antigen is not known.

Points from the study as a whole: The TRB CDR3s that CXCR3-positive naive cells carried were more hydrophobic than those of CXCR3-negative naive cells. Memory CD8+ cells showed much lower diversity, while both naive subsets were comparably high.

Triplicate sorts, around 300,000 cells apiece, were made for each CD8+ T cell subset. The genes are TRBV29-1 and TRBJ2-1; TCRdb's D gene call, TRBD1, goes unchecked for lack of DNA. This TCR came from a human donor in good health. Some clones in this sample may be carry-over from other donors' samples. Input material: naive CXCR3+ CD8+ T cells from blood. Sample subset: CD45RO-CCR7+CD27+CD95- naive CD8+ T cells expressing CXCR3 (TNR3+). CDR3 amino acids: CSVEDPQGVLYNEQFF.